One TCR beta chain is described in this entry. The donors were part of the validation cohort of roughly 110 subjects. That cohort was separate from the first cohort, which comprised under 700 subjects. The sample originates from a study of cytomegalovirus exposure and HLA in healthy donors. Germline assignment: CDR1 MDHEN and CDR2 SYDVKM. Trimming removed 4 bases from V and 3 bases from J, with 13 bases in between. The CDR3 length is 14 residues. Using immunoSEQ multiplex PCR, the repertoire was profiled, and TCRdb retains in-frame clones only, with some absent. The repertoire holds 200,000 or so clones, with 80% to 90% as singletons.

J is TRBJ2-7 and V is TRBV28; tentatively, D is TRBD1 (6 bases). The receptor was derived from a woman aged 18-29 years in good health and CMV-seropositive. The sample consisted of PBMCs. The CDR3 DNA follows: TGTGCCAGCAGTTATGATGGACAGTACTACGAGCAGTACTTC. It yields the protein CASSYDGQYYEQYF.